A single sample gave rise to the 6 T cell receptor beta chains below, sequenced in a study of T cell clonality in common variable immunodeficiency. The table came from immunoSEQ multiplex PCR; TCRdb's copy has only in-frame clones and leaves some out. The specimen has some 43,000 clones, none found just once. Sequencing was done on a sample of peripheral blood mononuclear cells. Every receptor here comes from a person between 18 and 75 years old in good health.

This clone was detected many times. Coverage ceases 3 residues before the CDR3 finishes, and the germline J gene fills in the end. The chain uses TRBV5-6 and TRBJ1-1, with 7 bases lining up with TRBD1. The CDR3 is 14 amino acids. J was trimmed by 3 bases and V by 5 bases; bases with no gene match: 7. From germline, CDR1 is SGHDT and CDR2 YYEEEE. The covered CDR3 bases are TGTGCCAGCAGACCGGACAGGTTTGACACTGAA. Encoded protein: CASRPDRFDTE. The complete CDR3 sequence is CASRPDRFDTEAFF.

This clone was seen repeatedly, ten times or more. Sequencing ends 3 residues short of the CDR3 end; the germline J gene provides the rest. The J gene is TRBJ1-4, the V gene TRBV20-1, with TRBD1 matching 9 bases. This CDR3 has 15 amino acids. CDR1 and CDR2 (germline): DFQATT, SNEGSKA (reference sequence). The CDR3 bases that were read are TGCAGTGCTAGAACAGGGGGCTCTGGGGCCAACGTA. Translating it yields CSARTGGSGANV. The whole CDR3 sequence is CSARTGGSGANVLFF.

This clone was seen many times. The sequenced fragment ends 3 residues before the CDR3 boundary, so the rest is inferred from the germline J gene. The chain links TRBV7-3 to TRBJ1-1; D is ambiguous. The CDR3 runs 15 residues. V was shortened by 1 base and J by 0 bases, with 9 bases between the two germline ends. Germline V gene sequence: CDR1 SGHTA, CDR2 FQGTGA. This CDR3 reads CASSLRLLMNTEAFF. The sequenced part of the CDR3 DNA is TGTGCCAGCAGCTTAAGACTGCTAATGAACACTGAA.

This clone was seen at least ten times. The read terminates 3 residues ahead of where the CDR3 ends, so the germline J gene completes it. The V call is TRBV19, the J call TRBJ1-2; D might be TRBD1 (5 bases). V dropped 5 bases and J dropped 0 bases, with 13 bases sitting between them. Looked up from germline, CDR1 is LNHDA and CDR2 is SQIVND (reference sequence). The CDR3 is 15 amino acids. The CDR3 sequence is CASSLQGASNYGYTF. CDR3 DNA (partial): TGTGCCAGTAGTCTTCAGGGAGCATCTAACTATGGC.

This clone was recorded at least ten times. The CDR3 end falls 3 residues outside the read, so it is completed with the germline J gene. The rearrangement joins TRBV7-2 to TRBJ1-3, with D perhaps TRBD1 (5 bases). From germline, CDR1 is SGHTA and CDR2 FQGNSA. The V end lost 2 bases, the J end lost 2 bases, and 7 bases lay between the germline ends. This CDR3 comprises 14 residues. Incomplete CDR3 DNA: TGTGCCAGCAGCTTACGGGGGGCTGGAAACACC. Translated, it gives CASSLRGAGNT. The entire CDR3 reads CASSLRGAGNTIYF.

This clone was seen at least ten times. The read comes to an end 3 residues before the CDR3 does, leaving the germline J gene to fill in the end. The V and J genes are TRBV30 and TRBJ2-1; TRBD2 aligns across 13 bases. The trim removed 5 bases at V and 6 bases at J, leaving 7 bases unmatched. There are 15 residues in the CDR3. Per the germline V gene, CDR1 is GTSNPN and CDR2 is SVGIG (reference sequence). The CDR3 bases that were read are TGTGCCTGGGGGCCACTAGCGGGGGGGATCAATGAG. Translated, it gives CAWGPLAGGINE. In full, the CDR3 reads CAWGPLAGGINEQFF.